The 22 T cell receptor beta chains listed next were all sequenced from one sample in a study of cytomegalovirus exposure and HLA in healthy donors. Sequenced by immunoSEQ multiplex PCR; TCRdb stores in-frame clones only, minus some. The data contain over 200,000 clones, more than 75% of them singletons. Sequenced sample: PBMCs. These TCRs come from a woman between 18 and 29 years old in good health and CMV-seropositive.

This clone was detected only once. The chain joins TRBV30 to TRBJ2-4; unclear D gene. The CDR3 consists of 12 residues. The V and J ends lost 7 bases and 1 base respectively, with 8 bases between them. The germline gives CDR1 GTSNPN, CDR2 SVGIG (reference sequence). This CDR3 reads CAYGPAKNIQYF. The CDR3 region has the DNA TGTGCCTATGGGCCCGCCAAAAACATTCAGTACTTC.

This clone was counted a single time. CDR3 amino acids: CASSLTSRGEASTGELFF. The DNA of the CDR3 is TGTGCCAGCAGCTTAACGAGTCGCGGGGAGGCCAGCACCGGGGAGCTGTTTTTT. The chain has TRBV7-3 and TRBJ2-2, with D perhaps TRBD2 (6 bases). Trimming cost V 0 bases and J 4 bases, with 18 bases left between them. Per the germline V gene, CDR1 is SGHTA and CDR2 is FQGTGA. There are 18 residues in the CDR3. The full variable domain, rest sourced from reference TRBV7-3 and TRBJ2-2, is GAGVSQTPSNKVTEKGKYVELRCDPISGHTALYWYRQSLGQGPEFLIYFQGTGAADDSGLPNDRFFAVRPEGSVSTLKIQRTERGDSAVYLCASSLTSRGEASTGELFFGEGSRLTVL.

The V gene is TRBV10-2, the J gene TRBJ2-2; the match to TRBD2 covers 14 bases. Germline values: CDR1 WSHSY, CDR2 SAAADI. This CDR3 region has 16 residues. Trimming at V came to 6 bases and at J to 5 bases, leaving 5 bases not matched to a gene. This CDR3 reads CASSPGLAGETGELFF. In nucleotides, the CDR3 is TGCGCCAGCAGCCCGGGACTAGCGGGAGAAACCGGGGAGCTGTTTTTT.

The rearrangement links TRBV2 to TRBJ1-2; D possibly corresponds to TRBD1 (5 bases). The CDR3 extends over 14 amino acids. Germline assignment: CDR1 SNHLY and CDR2 FYNNEI. V was trimmed by 6 bases and J by 4 bases, leaving 15 bases between them. CDR3 coding DNA: TGTGCCAGCAGGCTGACAGCCATCCCCTATGGCTACACCTTC. It translates to CASRLTAIPYGYTF.

The V call is TRBV29-1, the J call TRBJ2-1, with TRBD2 identical over 7 bases. The CDR3 totals 15 residues. Germline V gene sequence: CDR1 SQVTM, CDR2 ANQGSEA. With V trimmed by 6 bases and J by 6 bases, 14 bases remained unmatched. CDR3 protein: CSVFPVGGSRNEQFF. The CDR3 nucleotides are TGCAGCGTCTTTCCGGTGGGAGGGTCCCGCAATGAGCAGTTCTTC.

A remark on this clone: Other DNA sequences in this specimen translate into the identical CDR3. J is TRBJ2-1 and V is TRBV27; the match to TRBD2 covers 7 bases. J gave up 0 bases and V 3 bases, and 2 bases lay outside the gene matches. Germline lookup yields CDR1 MNHEY and CDR2 SMNVEV (reference sequence). The CDR3 loop spans 15 amino acids. CDR3 protein: CASSLGGSSYNEQFF. DNA of the CDR3: TGTGCCAGCAGTTTGGGGGGGAGCTCCTACAATGAGCAGTTCTTC.

CDR3 DNA sequence: TGTGCCAGCAGCCCTCAAGTTGACGATAAGAGGCGGCACAATGAGCAGTTCTTC. Translation gives CASSPQVDDKRRHNEQFF. The chain links TRBV9 to TRBJ2-1; D gene uncertain. The germline CDR1 and CDR2 sequences are SGDLS and YYNGEE. V was trimmed by 4 bases and J by 5 bases, leaving 25 bases between them. This CDR3 has 18 amino acids.

The V and J genes are TRBV28 and TRBJ1-5; tentative D call: TRBD1 (5 bases). Germline V gene sequence: CDR1 MDHEN, CDR2 SYDVKM. V was clipped by 7 bases and J by 4 bases, with 14 bases between them. The CDR3 sequence is 14 residues long. The CDR3 loop is CASTRWGGNQPQHF. CDR3 coding DNA: TGTGCCAGCACCCGGTGGGGGGGGAATCAGCCCCAGCATTTT.

The chain has TRBV7-8 and TRBJ2-7; perhaps TRBD1 as D (6 bases). The CDR3 sequence is 15 residues long. The V gene lost 6 bases and the J gene lost 2 bases, with 17 bases spanning the gap. The germline V gene encodes CDR1 SGHVS and CDR2 FQNEAQ. CDR3 sequence (DNA): TGTGCCAGCAGTCTGGACAGCGACGTTACCTACGAGCAGTACTTC. Its protein product is CASSLDSDVTYEQYF.

This chain joins TRBV9 and TRBJ1-2; no definite D call. V was clipped by 6 bases and J by 3 bases, with 15 bases between them. CDR3 size: 14 residues. CDR1 and CDR2 from the germline V gene are SGDLS and YYNGEE. The CDR3 bases are TGTGCCAGCAACCTAGGAGGGAAGGACTATGGCTACACCTTC. Protein sequence: CASNLGGKDYGYTF.

This rearrangement joins TRBV4-1 to TRBJ1-1; unclear D gene. This CDR3 contains 13 residues. The germline V gene encodes CDR1 MGHRA and CDR2 YSYEKL. V lost 2 bases, J lost 1 base, and 5 bases lay in between. CDR3 loop: CASSQTRNTEAFF. CDR3 bases: TGCGCCAGCAGCCAAACTCGGAACACTGAAGCTTTCTTT.

The CDR3 DNA sequence: TGTGCCAGCTCACTAGGGACTCCGGGGGAAAAACTGTTTTTT. Its protein product is CASSLGTPGEKLFF. The gene calls are TRBV18 and TRBJ1-4; the D gene is possibly TRBD1 (5 bases). The V and J ends lost 4 bases and 8 bases respectively, with 14 bases between them. Germline V gene data show CDR1 as KGHSH and CDR2 as LQKENI. The CDR3 totals 14 residues.

The chain carries TRBV11-3 and TRBJ2-1; D possibly corresponds to TRBD2 (6 bases). Germline V gives CDR1 SGHNT, CDR2 YENEEA. Trimming cost V 2 bases and J 5 bases, with 13 bases left between them. CDR3 length: 15 residues. This chain's CDR3 is CASSLRGGQNNEQFF. The CDR3 bases are TGTGCCAGCAGCTTACGGGGAGGTCAGAACAATGAGCAGTTCTTC.

This clone has a handful of counts. The J gene is TRBJ1-5, the V gene TRBV2; possible D gene TRBD1, 6 bases. V was clipped by 6 bases and J by 3 bases, with 15 bases between them. The CDR3 is 15 residues long. From germline, CDR1 is SNHLY and CDR2 FYNNEI. The CDR3 DNA follows: TGTGCCAGCAGCTATGGGACACCGAACAATCAGCCCCAGCATTTT. This sequence encodes CASSYGTPNNQPQHF.

Comment on this clone: An end of the junction does not agree with germline; a read error may underlie this. The chain couples TRBV2 to TRBJ2-1; 7 bases match TRBD2. Looked up from germline, CDR1 is SNHLY and CDR2 is FYNNEI. CDR3 length: 15 residues. The DNA for the CDR3 is TGTGCCAGCAGTGAGGCTAGCGGTTACTACATTGAGCAGTTCTTC. Translating it yields CASSEASGYYIEQFF.

The chain uses TRBV5-1 and TRBJ2-5, with D tentatively TRBD1 (6 bases). V was trimmed by 4 bases and J by 4 bases, leaving 17 bases between them. Looked up from germline, CDR1 is SGHRS and CDR2 is YFSETQ. The CDR3 contains 15 residues. In nucleotides, the CDR3 is TGCGCCAGCAGCCCCCTGTACAGGGAAGGAGAGACCCAGTACTTC. Its protein product is CASSPLYREGETQYF.

This chain connects TRBV27 to TRBJ2-7; D unclear. This CDR3 comprises 13 residues. V was cut by 0 bases and J by 3 bases, with 6 bases left in between. Germline V gene data show CDR1 as MNHEY and CDR2 as SMNVEV (reference sequence). CDR3 residues: CASSLSVSYEQYF. The CDR3 DNA reads as TGTGCCAGCAGTTTATCGGTCAGCTACGAGCAGTACTTC.

The chain links TRBV2 to TRBJ1-2, with D hard to call. Germline CDR1 SNHLY, CDR2 FYNNEI. V lost 8 bases to trimming and J lost 4 bases, with 17 bases between them. There are 14 residues in the CDR3. Here the CDR3 reads CASLNPAEGYGYTF. As DNA, the CDR3 is TGTGCCAGCCTTAACCCGGCCGAGGGCTATGGCTACACCTTC.

The chain has TRBV27 and TRBJ2-1, with 14 bases that match TRBD2. The CDR3 is made up of 18 amino acids. Germline-derived CDR1 and CDR2 are MNHEY and SMNVEV (reference sequence). V was pared by 4 bases and J by 9 bases, with 14 bases of the junction left unmatched. The chain's CDR3 is CASSSGLAGAVYKPEQFF. The CDR3 bases are TGTGCCAGCAGTTCGGGACTAGCGGGAGCGGTCTACAAGCCTGAGCAGTTCTTC.

The V call is TRBV28, the J call TRBJ1-5; D remains unclear. Trimming shortened V by 6 bases and J by 4 bases, and 16 bases separated the two germline ends. The CDR3 has 15 residues. In germline, CDR1 is MDHEN, CDR2 SYDVKM. CDR3 nucleotides: TGTGCCAGCAGCCCCGGACTTGGGCCGAATCAGCCCCAGCATTTT. Its protein is CASSPGLGPNQPQHF.

The V gene is TRBV30, the J gene TRBJ2-7, with 16 nucleotides matching TRBD2. The V gene end was trimmed by 2 bases and the J gene end by 2 bases; junction bases not matched to a gene: 9. The CDR3 runs 18 residues. Looked up from germline, CDR1 is GTSNPN and CDR2 is SVGIG (reference sequence). CDR3 amino acids: CAWSFSGTSGRGPYEQYF. DNA of the CDR3: TGTGCCTGGAGTTTCTCCGGGACTAGCGGGAGGGGACCCTACGAGCAGTACTTC.

The rearrangement joins TRBV7-6 to TRBJ1-2; D not certain. The ends were cut back, 1 base at V and 8 bases at J, with 11 bases in the middle. The CDR3 runs to 13 residues. In germline, CDR1 is SGHVS, CDR2 FNYEAQ. The CDR3 DNA is TGTGCCAGCAGCTTAGGAGGGAGGAGCGGCTACACCTTC. The encoded protein is CASSLGGRSGYTF.